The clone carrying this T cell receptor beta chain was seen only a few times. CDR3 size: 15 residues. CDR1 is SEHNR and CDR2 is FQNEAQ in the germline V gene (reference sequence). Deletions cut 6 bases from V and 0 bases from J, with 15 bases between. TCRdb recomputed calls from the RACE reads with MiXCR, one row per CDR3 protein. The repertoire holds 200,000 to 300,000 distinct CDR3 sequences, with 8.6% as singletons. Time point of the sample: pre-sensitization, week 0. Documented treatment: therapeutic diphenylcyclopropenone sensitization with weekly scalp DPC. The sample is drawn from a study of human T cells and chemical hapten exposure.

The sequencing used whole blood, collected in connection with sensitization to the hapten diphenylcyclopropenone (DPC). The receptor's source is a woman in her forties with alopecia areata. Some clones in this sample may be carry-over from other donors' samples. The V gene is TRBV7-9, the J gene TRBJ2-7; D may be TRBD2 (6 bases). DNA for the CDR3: TGTGCCAGCAGGGCACGCGGGACCCGCTCCTACGAGCAGTACTTC. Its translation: CASRARGTRSYEQYF.